A selection of T cell receptor beta chains follows, all from one sample in a study of blood T cell repertoires in COVID-19. Produced via immunoSEQ multiplex PCR; TCRdb's table is partial and in-frame only. The sample lists under 300,000 clones; about 90% were seen once. Input material: peripheral blood. These receptors all stem from a woman in her twenties or thirties with COVID-19, enrolled during active disease. CDR3s include the opening cysteine and the closing phenylalanine or tryptophan. The D gene is left open where the match is weak. Expanded clones are given a class, and other clones once, few, many or no size at all.

CDR3aa	CDR3nt	j_gene	d_gene	abundance	v_gene
CASSLGNNEQFF	TGTGCCAGCAGTCTAGGTAACAATGAGCAGTTCTTC	TRBJ2-1	-	-	TRBV6-5
CASSPDRGSSPLHF	TGTGCCAGCAGCCCAGACAGGGGCAGCTCACCCCTCCACTTT	TRBJ1-6	TRBD1	-	TRBV5-4
CASSHPLSDEQYF	TGCGCCAGCAGCCACCCCCTTAGCGACGAGCAGTACTTC	TRBJ2-7	-	-	TRBV4-1
CASSDDRGHSTDTQYF	TGTGCCAGCAGCGATGACAGGGGTCACAGCACAGATACGCAGTATTTT	TRBJ2-3	TRBD1	-	TRBV2
CASGKGQGMVQPQHF	TGTGCCAGCGGCAAAGGACAGGGTATGGTTCAGCCCCAGCATTTT	TRBJ1-5	TRBD1	-	TRBV6-5
CASSHTGLGQETQYF	TGTGCCAGCAGCCATACAGGGTTGGGGCAAGAGACCCAGTACTTC	TRBJ2-5	-	-	TRBV3-1/TRBV3-2
CASSDGAGVDTQYF	TGCGCCAGCAGTGACGGAGCGGGGGTAGATACGCAGTATTTT	TRBJ2-3	TRBD2	-	TRBV10-2
CASSSNSYGYTF	TGTGCCAGCAGCTCCAACAGCTATGGCTACACCTTC	TRBJ1-2	-	-	TRBV13
CASSWTDGYEQYF	TGTGCCAGCAGCTGGACAGACGGATACGAGCAGTACTTC	TRBJ2-7	-	-	TRBV6-5
CASSQDRGAGYEQFF	TGTGCCAGCAGCCAAGATCGCGGGGCTGGATATGAGCAGTTCTTC	TRBJ2-1	-	-	TRBV3-1/TRBV3-2
CASSSRQGQETQYF	TGTGCCAGCAGCAGCCGACAGGGCCAAGAGACCCAGTACTTC	TRBJ2-5	TRBD1	-	TRBV11-2
CASSQQGAIMNTEAFF	TGCGCCAGCAGCCAACAGGGGGCGATTATGAACACTGAAGCTTTCTTT	TRBJ1-1	TRBD1	-	TRBV4-1
CASSSLTGHNQPQHF	TGTGCCAGCAGCTCCTTAACAGGACACAATCAGCCCCAGCATTTT	TRBJ1-5	-	-	TRBV7-8
CASSQETFQETQYF	TGTGCCAGCAGCCAAGAAACTTTCCAAGAGACCCAGTACTTC	TRBJ2-5	-	-	TRBV3-1/TRBV3-2
CASSPLGVGANYEQYF	TGTGCCAGCAGCCCCCTCGGGGTGGGTGCGAACTACGAGCAGTACTTC	TRBJ2-7	-	-	TRBV3-1/TRBV3-2
CASRKGGPLAKNIQYF	TGTGCCAGCAGGAAGGGGGGGCCACTAGCCAAAAACATTCAGTACTTC	TRBJ2-4	-	-	TRBV7-9
CASSPLSSNYGYTF	TGTGCCAGCAGCCCCCTCAGTTCTAACTATGGCTACACCTTC	TRBJ1-2	-	-	TRBV3-1/TRBV3-2
CASSPLDREETQYF	TGTGCCAGCAGCCCTCTGGACAGGGAAGAGACCCAGTACTTC	TRBJ2-5	TRBD1	-	TRBV5-4
CASSVLPGQGAETQYF	TGTGCCAGCAGTGTCCTTCCGGGACAGGGAGCAGAGACCCAGTACTTC	TRBJ2-5	TRBD1	-	TRBV27
CASSLTGRTEAFF	TGTGCCAGCAGTTTAACAGGGCGAACTGAAGCTTTCTTT	TRBJ1-1	-	once	TRBV28
CASSLLQTGMSEAFF	TGTGCCAGCAGCCTCCTCCAGACAGGTATGTCTGAAGCTTTCTTT	TRBJ1-1	-	-	TRBV7-9
CASSLVAGDPRTQYF	TGCGCCAGCAGCTTGGTAGCGGGGGACCCCCGGACCCAGTACTTC	TRBJ2-5	TRBD2	-	TRBV5-1
CASVPGQPSYNSPLHF	TGTGCCAGCGTTCCGGGACAGCCTAGCTATAATTCACCCCTCCACTTT	TRBJ1-6	TRBD1	-	TRBV3-1/TRBV3-2
CASTSGTGELFF	TGTGCCAGCACCTCGGGGACCGGGGAGCTGTTTTTT	TRBJ2-2	-	-	TRBV6-6
CASRVQDYQPQHF	TGTGCCAGCAGGGTACAGGATTATCAGCCCCAGCATTTT	TRBJ1-5	-	-	TRBV6-5
CASSLGQGVAPYEQYF	TGCGCCAGCAGCTTGGGGCAGGGGGTCGCCCCCTACGAGCAGTACTTC	TRBJ2-7	TRBD1	-	TRBV5-1
CASSYGGRGASYEQYF	TGTGCCAGCAGTTACGGGGGCAGGGGGGCCTCCTACGAGCAGTACTTC	TRBJ2-7	-	-	TRBV6-6
CASKRQGPGEPQHF	TGTGCCAGTAAAAGACAGGGGCCGGGTGAGCCCCAGCATTTT	TRBJ1-5	TRBD1	-	TRBV19
CASSFSGGGADTQYF	TGTGCCAGCAGCTTTAGCGGGGGGGGTGCAGATACGCAGTATTTT	TRBJ2-3	TRBD2	-	TRBV3-1/TRBV3-2
CASSDSSGKARGYTF	TGTGCCAGCAGTGACTCCTCCGGTAAAGCCCGGGGCTACACCTTC	TRBJ1-2	-	once	TRBV6-4
CASSLDRGGGLNTEAFF	TGTGCCAGCAGTTTGGACAGGGGAGGGGGTTTGAACACTGAAGCTTTCTTT	TRBJ1-1	TRBD1	-	TRBV27
CASSSALTYYEQYF	TGTGCCAGCAGTTCTGCTCTCACTTACTACGAGCAGTACTTC	TRBJ2-7	-	once	TRBV6-5
CASSKRGGTYEQYF	TGTGCCAGCAGCAAACGGGGGGGGACCTACGAGCAGTACTTC	TRBJ2-7	TRBD2	-	TRBV7-9
CASTGSRDRITYEQYF	TGTGCCAGCACCGGAAGCCGGGACAGGATTACCTACGAGCAGTACTTC	TRBJ2-7	TRBD1	-	TRBV2
CASSLDQGTSPLHF	TGTGCCAGCAGTTTAGATCAGGGGACTTCACCCCTCCACTTT	TRBJ1-6	-	-	TRBV28
CASSQIVTDTQYF	TGTGCCAGCAGCCAAATCGTCACAGATACGCAGTATTTT	TRBJ2-3	-	-	TRBV14
CASSEQGGSYNSPLHF	TGTGCCAGCAGTGAGCAGGGGGGATCCTATAATTCACCCCTCCACTTT	TRBJ1-6	TRBD1	few	TRBV6-4
CASSPRVGRKETQYF	TGTGCCAGCAGCCCGAGGGTGGGCAGGAAAGAGACCCAGTACTTC	TRBJ2-5	-	-	TRBV13
CASRHGTGIGNTIYF	TGTGCCAGCAGACATGGGACAGGGATAGGAAACACCATATATTTT	TRBJ1-3	TRBD1	-	TRBV2
CASSTINWTANF	TGTGCCAGCAGCACGATCAACTGGACAGCAAACTTC	TRBJ1-2	-	-	TRBV11-2
CASSKQGENTEAFF	TGTGCCAGCTCAAAACAGGGGGAGAACACTGAAGCTTTCTTT	TRBJ1-1	TRBD1	-	TRBV18
CASSTQFEQYF	TGTGCCAGCAGTACCCAGTTCGAGCAGTACTTC	TRBJ2-7	-	-	TRBV27
CATRGHLAKNIQYF	TGTGCCACCCGGGGACACCTAGCCAAAAACATTCAGTACTTC	TRBJ2-4	-	-	TRBV19
CASSSWGQGSNEKLFF	TGTGCCAGCAGCTCTTGGGGGCAGGGATCTAATGAAAAACTGTTTTTT	TRBJ1-4	-	once	TRBV7-2
CASSGGGAYNEQFF	TGTGCCAGCAGCGGGGGAGGGGCCTACAATGAGCAGTTCTTC	TRBJ2-1	TRBD2	-	TRBV9
CASSVRGGKNEQFF	TGTGCCAGCTCAGTACGCGGGGGCAAAAATGAGCAGTTCTTC	TRBJ2-1	-	-	TRBV6-5
CASSQEGQGSDTQYF	TGTGCCAGCAGCCAAGAAGGACAGGGATCAGATACGCAGTATTTT	TRBJ2-3	TRBD1	-	TRBV3-1/TRBV3-2
CASTLLTF	TGTGCCAGCACCCTCCTAACCTTC	TRBJ1-2	-	-	TRBV9
CASSYGQPDYEQYF	TGTGCCAGCAGTTACGGACAGCCTGACTACGAGCAGTACTTC	TRBJ2-7	-	-	TRBV6-5
CASSPRQGTTGKLFF	TGTGCCAGCTCACCGAGACAGGGGACCACTGGAAAACTGTTTTTT	TRBJ1-4	TRBD1	-	TRBV18
CASSLGGDRAGNTIYF	TGTGCCAGCAGCTTAGGGGGTGACAGGGCTGGAAACACCATATATTTT	TRBJ1-3	TRBD1	-	TRBV7-2
CASSQDYNREEKLFF	TGTGCCAGCAGCCAAGACTACAACAGGGAGGAAAAACTGTTTTTT	TRBJ1-4	-	-	TRBV3-1/TRBV3-2